The 30 T cell receptor beta chains below all came from one sample that was sequenced in a study of blood T cell repertoires in COVID-19. TCRdb keeps only in-frame clones here, not all; method: immunoSEQ multiplex PCR. Here the sample spans about 200,000 clones, 85% to 90% being singletons. Material: peripheral blood. Source of these receptors: a man between 60 and 75 years old who had recovered from COVID-19.

The V and J genes are TRBV7-3 and TRBJ2-1; 10 bases are shared with TRBD2. Losses at the gene ends were 4 bases for V and 9 bases for J; bases not matched to a gene: 6. The CDR3 is 14 residues long. Per germline, CDR1 SGHTA and CDR2 FQGTGA. DNA of the CDR3: TGTGCCAGCAGCTCAGAGCGGGGGGGCCTTGAGCAGTTCTTC. It yields the protein CASSSERGGLEQFF.

J is TRBJ2-5 and V is TRBV28; TRBD1 agrees at 7 bases. The trim removed 4 bases at V and 5 bases at J, leaving 7 bases unmatched. This CDR3 has 14 amino acids. Germline CDR1 MDHEN, CDR2 SYDVKM. The CDR3 loop is CASSSGQMGETQYF. In DNA form, the CDR3 reads TGTGCCAGCAGTTCGGGACAGATGGGGGAGACCCAGTACTTC. Full variable domain (rest looked up from reference TRBV28 and TRBJ2-5): DVKVTQSSRYLVKRTGEKVFLECVQDMDHENMFWYRQDPGLGLRLIYFSYDVKMKEKGDIPEGYSVSREKKERFSLILESASTNQTSMYLCASSSGQMGETQYFGPGTRLLVL.

The chain couples TRBV27 to TRBJ2-2, with TRBD2 matching over 7 bases. Germline V lookup: CDR1 MNHEY, CDR2 SMNVEV (reference sequence). V lost 5 bases, J lost 5 bases, and 8 bases stayed unmatched. The CDR3 consists of 15 residues. The CDR3 loop is CASSPQTSRTGELFF. The DNA for the CDR3 is TGTGCCAGCAGTCCTCAGACTAGCAGGACCGGGGAGCTGTTTTTT.

This chain uses TRBV9 with TRBJ1-1; D is unresolved. The CDR3 has 14 amino acids. V shed 0 bases and J shed 4 bases, with 10 bases lying between them. CDR1 SGDLS and CDR2 YYNGEE come from the germline V gene. The CDR3 DNA follows: TGTGCCAGCAGCGTAGAGGGAGGGCGCACTGAAGCTTTCTTT. Protein sequence: CASSVEGGRTEAFF.

The chain couples TRBV9 to TRBJ2-2; TRBD2 might be the D (6 bases). Germline V lookup: CDR1 SGDLS, CDR2 YYNGEE. The V end lost 5 bases, the J end lost 1 base, and 15 bases lay between the germline ends. This CDR3 comprises 16 residues. The DNA of the CDR3 is TGTGCCAGCAGTACGGGAGACCGAGTGAACACCGGGGAGCTGTTTTTT. It specifies CASSTGDRVNTGELFF.

The chain's CDR3 is CASSWSVNTEAFF. CDR3 sequence (DNA): TGTGCCAGCAGCTGGTCAGTGAACACTGAAGCTTTCTTT. This chain joins TRBV14 and TRBJ1-1; D not certain. V was trimmed by 5 bases and J by 0 bases, leaving 7 bases between them. The CDR3 has 13 residues. Germline lookup yields CDR1 SGHDN and CDR2 FVKESK.

This chain connects TRBV5-1 to TRBJ1-2; the D gene is possibly TRBD1 (5 bases). The germline CDR1 and CDR2 sequences are SGHRS and YFSETQ. The V end lost 4 bases, the J end lost 2 bases, and 12 bases lay between the germline ends. This CDR3 has 14 amino acids. The CDR3 coding sequence is TGCGCCAGCAGCCCCGAACAGGCCAACTATGGCTACACCTTC. Residues: CASSPEQANYGYTF.

This sequence joins TRBV19 and TRBJ1-1, with unresolved D. Germline V CDR1 and CDR2: LNHDA, SQIVND (reference sequence). This CDR3 comprises 14 residues. V was shortened by 1 base and J by 4 bases, with 10 bases between the two germline ends. CDR3 nucleotide sequence: TGTGCCAGTAGTATAGTCGGGGAGAGCACTGAAGCTTTCTTT. Translating gives CASSIVGESTEAFF.

The chain combines TRBV2 with TRBJ1-2; D unclear. Trimming left V 3 bases short and J 3 bases short, with 8 bases between. The CDR3 contains 13 residues. CDR1 and CDR2 from the germline V gene are SNHLY and FYNNEI. CDR3 amino acids: CASSEGSDYGYTF. The CDR3 DNA sequence: TGTGCCAGCAGTGAGGGCTCTGACTATGGCTACACCTTC.

This clone appeared once. The V and J genes are TRBV5-4 and TRBJ1-1; 11 nucleotides align to TRBD1. The CDR3 has 12 amino acids. The J segment lost 8 bases and the V segment lost 7 bases, leaving 4 bases of the junction unmatched. CDR1 is SGHNT, CDR2 YYREEE, per germline (reference sequence). CDR3: CASGTGGEEAFF. The CDR3 coding sequence is TGTGCCAGCGGGACAGGGGGTGAGGAAGCTTTCTTT.

The chain carries TRBV30 and TRBJ1-1; tentative D call: TRBD1 (6 bases). V lost 5 bases to trimming and J lost 10 bases, with 14 bases between them. CDR1 GTSNPN and CDR2 SVGIG come from the germline V gene (reference sequence). The CDR3 runs 11 residues. CDR3 loop: CAWAPGQRAFF. The CDR3, as DNA: TGTGCCTGGGCCCCGGGACAAAGAGCTTTCTTT.

The V and J genes are TRBV5-1 and TRBJ2-3; D is perhaps TRBD2 (6 bases). Deletions cut 2 bases from V and 1 base from J, with 14 bases between. This CDR3 contains 16 residues. Germline V gene lookup returns CDR1 SGHRS and CDR2 YFSETQ. The CDR3 sequence is CASSFKESSGTDTQYF. In DNA, the CDR3 is TGCGCCAGCAGCTTTAAGGAATCTAGCGGCACAGATACGCAGTATTTT.

The gene calls are TRBV24-1 and TRBJ2-4; D ambiguous. V was pared by 2 bases and J by 0 bases, with 10 bases between. This CDR3 is built from 16 residues. The germline CDR1 and CDR2 sequences are KGHDR and SFDVKD. CDR3 nucleotides: TGTGCCACCAGTGATTCGTTGGAGCTAGCCAAAAACATTCAGTACTTC. This translates into CATSDSLELAKNIQYF.

The table lists this clone with a few counts. The chain employs TRBV6-5 and TRBJ2-7; 8 bases fit TRBD1. Per the germline V gene, CDR1 is MNHEY and CDR2 is SVGAGI. The ends lost 8 bases at V and 3 bases at J; junction bases unmatched: 6. The CDR3 covers 13 residues. In DNA, the CDR3 is TGTGCCAGCCAGACAGGGGCCATCTACGAGCAGTACTTC. It translates to CASQTGAIYEQYF.

The CDR3 DNA follows: TGTGCCAGCAGGCTCCGGGACAGGGGAAACCACGAGCAGTACTTC. It codes for CASRLRDRGNHEQYF. The chain carries TRBV6-5 and TRBJ2-7, with 10 nucleotides matching TRBD1. After removal of 6 bases from V and 5 bases from J, the junction contained 10 bases not matched to a gene. The CDR3 spans 15 residues. Germline V gene lookup returns CDR1 MNHEY and CDR2 SVGAGI.

The chain employs TRBV14 and TRBJ2-3; D remains unclear. CDR1 is SGHDN and CDR2 is FVKESK in the germline V gene. This CDR3 is 15 amino acids long. Trimming took off 1 base at V and 1 base at J, with 9 bases between the two ends. CDR3 DNA sequence: TGTGCCAGCAGCCAAGGGAATGCGGGCACAGATACGCAGTATTTT. This gives the protein CASSQGNAGTDTQYF.

The chain has TRBV6-5 and TRBJ1-2, with 7 bases matching TRBD1. V was clipped by 7 bases and J by 6 bases; unmatched bases: 8. This CDR3 has 13 residues. Germline CDR1 reads MNHEY; CDR2 reads SVGAGI. CDR3 DNA: TGTGCCAGCAAAAGGGGGCGGATGGATGGCTACACCTTC. This gives the protein CASKRGRMDGYTF.

The gene calls are TRBV27 and TRBJ2-1; 8 bases map to TRBD1. Germline lookup yields CDR1 MNHEY and CDR2 SMNVEV (reference sequence). This CDR3 is built from 15 residues. V gave up 6 bases and J gave up 4 bases; unmatched junction bases: 8. CDR3 DNA sequence: TGTGCCAGCAGACCGGGACAGGCTTCGTACAATGAGCAGTTCTTC. It translates to CASRPGQASYNEQFF.

The J gene is TRBJ1-6, the V gene TRBV7-2, with a weak D call TRBD1 (6 bases). Germline V gene lookup returns CDR1 SGHTA and CDR2 FQGNSA. The CDR3 length is 14 residues. The V end lost 6 bases, the J end lost 10 bases, and 16 bases lay between the germline ends. The chain's CDR3 is CASRQGPGGSPLHF. In DNA form, the CDR3 reads TGTGCCAGCAGACAGGGACCGGGTGGATCACCCCTCCACTTT.

As for this clone: This same CDR3 is encoded by further DNA sequences in the sample. The rearrangement joins TRBV30 to TRBJ1-5; 7 positions agree with TRBD1. J lost 13 bases, V lost 2 bases, and 5 bases had no gene match. The germline V gene encodes CDR1 GTSNPN and CDR2 SVGIG (reference sequence). CDR3 length equals 11 residues. For the CDR3, the DNA is TGTGCCTGGAGTTCAGGGGGTCCACAGCATTTT. This codes for CAWSSGGPQHF.

The CDR3 nucleotides are TGTGCCAGCAGTGAAAAATCGACAGGCACCTATGGCTACACCTTC. It yields the protein CASSEKSTGTYGYTF. The J gene is TRBJ1-2, the V gene TRBV2, with D maybe TRBD1 (6 bases). V lost 2 bases, J lost 4 bases, and 14 bases lay in between. Germline V gives CDR1 SNHLY, CDR2 FYNNEI. The CDR3 loop spans 15 amino acids.

The chain couples TRBV24-1 to TRBJ2-5; weak D call: TRBD2 (5 bases). The CDR3 sequence is 14 residues long. Germline values: CDR1 KGHDR, CDR2 SFDVKD. Trimming took off 4 bases at V and 1 base at J, with 9 bases between the two ends. CDR3 DNA sequence: TGTGCCACCAGTGACCCCGGAGGCCAAGAGACCCAGTACTTC. Its translation: CATSDPGGQETQYF.

V is TRBV6-2 or TRBV6-3 and J is TRBJ2-7, with 8 bases aligning to TRBD1. Trimming at V came to 2 bases and at J to 4 bases, leaving 13 bases not matched to a gene. The CDR3 is made up of 17 amino acids. Germline CDR1 reads MNHEY; CDR2 reads SVGEGT. The CDR3 sequence is CASSYPPFNRGSYEQYF. The CDR3 DNA reads as TGTGCCAGCAGTTACCCCCCGTTCAACAGGGGGTCTTACGAGCAGTACTTC.

The J gene is TRBJ2-2, the V gene TRBV5-1, with 9 bases identical to TRBD2. V was pared by 0 bases and J by 1 base, with 7 bases of the junction left unmatched. The CDR3 is 18 residues long. Germline assignment: CDR1 SGHRS and CDR2 YFSETQ. For the CDR3, the DNA is TGCGCCAGCAGCTTGGCGGTTAGCGGGAGTGGGAACACCGGGGAGCTGTTTTTT. Its translation: CASSLAVSGSGNTGELFF.

In its sample, this clone was seen once. This rearrangement joins TRBV6-5 to TRBJ1-2; D might be TRBD1 (5 bases). Germline CDR1 is MNHEY and CDR2 is SVGAGI. This CDR3 comprises 13 residues. Deletions cut 8 bases from V and 4 bases from J, with 14 bases between. The CDR3 region has the DNA TGTGCCAGCTTGCAGGGAACAGGCTATGGCTACACCTTC. As protein: CASLQGTGYGYTF.

The chain has TRBV7-3 and TRBJ1-6, with 7 positions matching TRBD1. The germline CDR1 and CDR2 sequences are SGHTA and FQGTGA. Trimming at V came to 5 bases and at J to 8 bases, leaving 3 bases not matched to a gene. The CDR3 spans 13 residues. CDR3 nucleotides: TGTGCCAGCAGCCCCGACAGGGATTCACCCCTCCACTTT. This codes for CASSPDRDSPLHF.

This clone showed up just once. The chain couples TRBV11-2 to TRBJ1-2, with D hard to call. With 3 bases removed from V and 0 bases from J, the gap between germline ends came to 14 bases. Germline CDR1 is SGHAT and CDR2 is FQNNGV. The CDR3 contains 16 residues. The CDR3 DNA is TGTGCCAGCAGCTTTGGGCCGGGAGCGGCTAACTATGGCTACACCTTC. Protein product: CASSFGPGAANYGYTF.

The chain has TRBV18 and TRBJ2-1; 7 positions agree with TRBD2. Germline loops: CDR1 KGHSH, CDR2 LQKENI. The CDR3 covers 14 residues. With V trimmed by 3 bases and J by 7 bases, 6 bases remained unmatched. The CDR3 sequence is CASSPAGARNEQFF. The CDR3 DNA follows: TGTGCCAGCTCACCTGCGGGAGCCCGGAATGAGCAGTTCTTC.

This clone was detected only a few times. The CDR3 protein is CASSFSREAFF. The CDR3, as DNA: TGTGCCAGCAGTTTTTCCAGGGAAGCTTTCTTT. The rearrangement uses TRBV28 and TRBJ1-1; D is unresolved. The CDR3 contains 11 residues. Germline V lookup: CDR1 MDHEN, CDR2 SYDVKM. V was cut by 3 bases and J by 8 bases, with 7 bases left in between.

This clone was seen a handful of times. V and J are TRBV9 and TRBJ2-7; D perhaps matches TRBD1 (5 bases). V was shortened by 0 bases and J by 0 bases, with 10 bases between the two germline ends. The CDR3 loop spans 15 amino acids. Germline loops: CDR1 SGDLS, CDR2 YYNGEE. CDR3 nucleotide sequence: TGTGCCAGCAGCGTAGCGGACAACCCCTCCTACGAGCAGTACTTC. Translating gives CASSVADNPSYEQYF.